The rows below give T cell receptor beta chains drawn from one sample of a study of tumor-infiltrating lymphocytes in localized non-small cell lung cancer. Sequencing was performed with immunoSEQ multiplex PCR; in TCRdb, only in-frame clones are kept and a portion is missing. The profile shows some 17,000 clones, around 84% of them singletons. What was sequenced was uninvolved lung tissue not adjacent to the tumor. These TCRs come from a human donor with non-small cell lung cancer. CDR3s leave out the opening cysteine and the closing phenylalanine or tryptophan.

j_call v_call cdr3_aa
TRBJ2-1 TRBV15 ATSRGSAAREQF
TRBJ1-2 TRBV6-5 ASSPVHNPNGYT
TRBJ2-1 TRBV10-1 ARAGVTYNEQF
TRBJ1-1 TRBV5-1 ASSLTVNTEAF
TRBJ1-2 TRBV14 ASSRLGTGESYT
TRBJ2-7 TRBV21-1 ASSKADRDEQY
TRBJ1-1 TRBV9 ASSVGRGTEAF
TRBJ1-2 TRBV28 ASSWGNYGYT
TRBJ1-3 TRBV6-1 ASSEEVKGFSGNTIY
TRBJ2-1 TRBV2 ATGLAVYNEQF
TRBJ2-5 TRBV7-9 ASDGQGWETQY
TRBJ2-1 TRBV27 ASSLGGRARDEQF
TRBJ2-7 TRBV10-2 ASSEAGPYEQY
TRBJ2-7 TRBV2 ASRIGIGGYEQY
TRBJ2-1 TRBV28 ASLVSTGAYNEQF
TRBJ2-5 TRBV2 ASRYTGETQY
TRBJ2-7 TRBV30 AWRRGRAYEQY
TRBJ1-1 TRBV5-1 ASSLEGAEAF
TRBJ1-2 TRBV18 ASSSGQDGGYT
TRBJ1-4 TRBV19 ASTIGRRGLGEKLF
TRBJ2-7 TRBV30 AWSVTGAEQY
TRBJ2-2 TRBV5-1 ASSLVGTGELF
TRBJ1-1 TRBV6-5 ASSPQGATEAF
TRBJ1-5 TRBV2 ASSDWQGNQPQH
TRBJ2-5 TRBV14 ASSQDLAGEETQY
TRBJ2-1 TRBV5-1 ASSLAPWTGAYNEQF
TRBJ1-2 TRBV7-2 ASSLGGVLWYGYT
TRBJ1-2 TRBV10-1 ASSPGQDSYGYT
TRBJ2-3 TRBV9 ASSVEGLAGEADTQY
TRBJ2-7 TRBV29-1 SVEAQGAEQY
TRBJ1-1 TRBV2 ASTPFGAEAF
TRBJ1-2 TRBV18 ASSPDSLGYT
TRBJ2-2 TRBV2 ASSGGLAGGLGELF
TRBJ1-2 TRBV29-1 SVEDRGWGFGYT
TRBJ1-1 TRBV14 ASSLYKDSTEAF
TRBJ2-1 TRBV18 ASSPLAGGDNEQF
TRBJ2-3 TRBV5-1 ASSAGGHYTDTQY
TRBJ2-1 TRBV5-1 ASTWDSYNEQF
TRBJ2-5 TRBV9 ASSVGQGGGQETQY
TRBJ1-3 TRBV5-4 ASSLGAQGQGTGNTIY
TRBJ1-5 TRBV18 ASSPTGDDQPQH
TRBJ1-1 TRBV30 AWSTGGISRAF
TRBJ2-7 TRBV6-5 ASSYGQGGYEQY
TRBJ2-1 TRBV5-6 ASTQRGGDEQF
TRBJ2-2 TRBV9 ASSPLQGAGELF
TRBJ2-7 TRBV7-9 ASSLSGLYEQY
TRBJ2-4 TRBV11-2 ASSPSSGQGGIQY
TRBJ1-1 TRBV10-1 ASSRQGDTEAF
TRBJ2-1 TRBV5-1 ASSLDGYNEQF
TRBJ2-7 TRBV11-2 ASRPRQGGYYEQY
TRBJ1-4 TRBV27 ASSLWQGATNEKLF
TRBJ1-4 TRBV19 ASSLQGFNEKLF
TRBJ1-1 TRBV5-1 ASSFSQGYTEAF
TRBJ1-2 TRBV2 ASGTGGKSYT
TRBJ2-7 TRBV5-1 ASRFRQGSSYEQY
TRBJ1-4 TRBV7-2 ASSLQREKLF
TRBJ1-4 TRBV5-1 ASRGADEKLF
TRBJ2-7 TRBV27 ASSLPGTGAGEQY
TRBJ1-1 TRBV19 ASSIRGDSRGNTEAF
TRBJ2-3 TRBV18 ASSPTRAAGGPGDTQY